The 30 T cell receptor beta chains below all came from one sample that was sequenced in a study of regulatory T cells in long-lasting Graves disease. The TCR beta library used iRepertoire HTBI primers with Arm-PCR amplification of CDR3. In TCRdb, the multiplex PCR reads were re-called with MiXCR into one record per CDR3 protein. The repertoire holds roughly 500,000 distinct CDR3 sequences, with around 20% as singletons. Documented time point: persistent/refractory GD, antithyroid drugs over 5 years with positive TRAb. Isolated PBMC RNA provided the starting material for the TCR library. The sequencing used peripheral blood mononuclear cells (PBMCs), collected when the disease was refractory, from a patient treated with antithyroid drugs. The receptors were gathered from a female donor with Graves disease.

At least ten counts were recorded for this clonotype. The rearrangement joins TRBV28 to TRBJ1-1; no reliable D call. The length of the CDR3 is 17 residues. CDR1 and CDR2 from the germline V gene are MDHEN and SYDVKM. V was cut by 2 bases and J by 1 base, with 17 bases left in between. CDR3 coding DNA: TGTGCCAGCAGTTTAAGCCCGACCTACCTAAAGAACACTGAAGCTTTCTTT. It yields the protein CASSLSPTYLKNTEAFF.

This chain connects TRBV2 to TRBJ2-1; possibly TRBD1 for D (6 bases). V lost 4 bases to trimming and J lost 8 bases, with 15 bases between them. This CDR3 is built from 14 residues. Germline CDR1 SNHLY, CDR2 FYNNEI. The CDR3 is CASSVWDIGYEQFF. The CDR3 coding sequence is TGTGCCAGCAGTGTCTGGGACATTGGCTATGAGCAGTTCTTC.

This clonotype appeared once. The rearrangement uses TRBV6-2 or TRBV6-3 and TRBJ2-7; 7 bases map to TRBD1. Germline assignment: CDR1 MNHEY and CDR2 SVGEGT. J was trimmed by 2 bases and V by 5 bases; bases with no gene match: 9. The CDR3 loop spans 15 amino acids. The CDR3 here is CASSIPGTEAYEQYF. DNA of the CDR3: TGTGCCAGCAGTATCCCCGGGACAGAGGCCTACGAGCAGTACTTC.

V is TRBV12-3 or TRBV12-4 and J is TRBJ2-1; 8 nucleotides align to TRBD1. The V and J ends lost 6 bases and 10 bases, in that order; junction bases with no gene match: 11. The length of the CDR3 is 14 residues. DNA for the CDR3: TGTGCCAGCAGCCCTGGACAGGGTAACTACGAGCAGTTCTTC. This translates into CASSPGQGNYEQFF.

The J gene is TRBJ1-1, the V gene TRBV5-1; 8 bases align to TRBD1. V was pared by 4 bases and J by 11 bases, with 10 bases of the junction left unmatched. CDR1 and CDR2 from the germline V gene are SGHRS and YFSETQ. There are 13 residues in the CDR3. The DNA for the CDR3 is TGCGCCAGCAGCCGGACAGGGATCCGAGGGGCTTTCTTT. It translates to CASSRTGIRGAFF.

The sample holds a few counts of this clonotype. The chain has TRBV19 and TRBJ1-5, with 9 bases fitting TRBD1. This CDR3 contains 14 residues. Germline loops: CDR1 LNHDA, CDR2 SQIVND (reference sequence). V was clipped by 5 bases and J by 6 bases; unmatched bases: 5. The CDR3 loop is CASSQQGAGQPQHF. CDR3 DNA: TGTGCCAGTAGTCAACAGGGGGCCGGTCAGCCCCAGCATTTT.

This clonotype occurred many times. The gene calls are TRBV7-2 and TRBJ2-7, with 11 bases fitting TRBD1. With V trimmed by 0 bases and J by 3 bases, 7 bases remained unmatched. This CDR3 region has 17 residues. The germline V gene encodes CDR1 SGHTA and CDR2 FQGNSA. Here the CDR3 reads CASSLALGQGVFYEQYF. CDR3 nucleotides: TGTGCCAGCAGCTTAGCGCTGGGACAGGGGGTATTCTACGAGCAGTACTTC. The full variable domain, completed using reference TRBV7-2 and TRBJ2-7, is GAGVSQSPSNKVTEKGKDVELRCDPISGHTALYWYRQSLGQGLEFLIYFQGNSAPDKSGLPSDRFSAERTGGSVSTLTIQRTQQEDSAVYLCASSLALGQGVFYEQYFGPGTRLTVT.

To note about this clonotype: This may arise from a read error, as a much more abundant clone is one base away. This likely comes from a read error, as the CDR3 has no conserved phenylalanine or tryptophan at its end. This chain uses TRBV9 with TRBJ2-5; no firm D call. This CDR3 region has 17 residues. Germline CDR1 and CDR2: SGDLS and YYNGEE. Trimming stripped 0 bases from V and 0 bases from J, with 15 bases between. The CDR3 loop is CASSVATADVYQETQYS. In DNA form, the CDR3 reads TGTGCCAGCAGCGTAGCTACGGCAGACGTGTACCAAGAGACCCAGTACTCC.

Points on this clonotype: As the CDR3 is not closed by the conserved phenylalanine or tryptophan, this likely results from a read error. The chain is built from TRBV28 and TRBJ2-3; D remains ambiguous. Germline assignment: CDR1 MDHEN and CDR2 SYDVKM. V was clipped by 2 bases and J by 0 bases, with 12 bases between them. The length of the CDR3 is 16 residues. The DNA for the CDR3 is TGTGCCAGCAGTTTAACCGTGGCCGGGAGCACAGATACGCAGTATCTT. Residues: CASSLTVAGSTDTQYL.

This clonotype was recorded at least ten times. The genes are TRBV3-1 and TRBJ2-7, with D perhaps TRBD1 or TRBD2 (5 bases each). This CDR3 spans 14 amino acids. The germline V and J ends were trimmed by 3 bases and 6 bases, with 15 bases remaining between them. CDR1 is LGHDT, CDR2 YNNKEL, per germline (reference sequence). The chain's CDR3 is CASSHPGTASEQYF. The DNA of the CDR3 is TGTGCCAGCAGCCACCCAGGGACGGCTTCCGAGCAGTACTTC.

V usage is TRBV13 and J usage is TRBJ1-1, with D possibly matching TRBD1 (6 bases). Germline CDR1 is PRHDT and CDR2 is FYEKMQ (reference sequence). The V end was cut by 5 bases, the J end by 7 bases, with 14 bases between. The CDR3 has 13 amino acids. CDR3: CASSQGQSDEAFF. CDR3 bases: TGTGCCAGCAGCCAGGGGCAGTCGGATGAAGCTTTCTTT.

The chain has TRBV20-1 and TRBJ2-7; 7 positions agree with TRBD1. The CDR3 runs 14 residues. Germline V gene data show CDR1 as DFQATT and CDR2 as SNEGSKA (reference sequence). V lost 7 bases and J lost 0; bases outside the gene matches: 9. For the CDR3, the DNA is TGCAGTGACCTACGATGGGACAGCTCCTACGAGCAGTACTTC. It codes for CSDLRWDSSYEQYF.

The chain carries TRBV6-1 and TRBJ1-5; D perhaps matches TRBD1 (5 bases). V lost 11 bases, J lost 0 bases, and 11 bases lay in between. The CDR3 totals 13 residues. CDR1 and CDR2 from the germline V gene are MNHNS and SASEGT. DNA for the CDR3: TGTGCCGTGCGGGGGTATAGCAATCAGCCCCAGCATTTT. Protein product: CAVRGYSNQPQHF.

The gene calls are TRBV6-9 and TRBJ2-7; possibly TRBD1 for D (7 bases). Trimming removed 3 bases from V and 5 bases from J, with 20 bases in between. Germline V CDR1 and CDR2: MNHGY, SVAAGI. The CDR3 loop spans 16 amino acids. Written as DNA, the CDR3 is TGTGCCAGCAGTTACAATCCGCTGGAGGGGGCGGACGAGCAGTACTTC. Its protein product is CASSYNPLEGADEQYF.

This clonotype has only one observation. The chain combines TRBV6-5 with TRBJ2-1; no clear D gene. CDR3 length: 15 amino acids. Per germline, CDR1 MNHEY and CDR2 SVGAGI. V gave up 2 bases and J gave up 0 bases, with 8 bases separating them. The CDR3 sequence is CASSYGPSSYNEQFF. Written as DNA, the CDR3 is TGTGCCAGCAGTTACGGCCCCAGCTCCTACAATGAGCAGTTCTTC.

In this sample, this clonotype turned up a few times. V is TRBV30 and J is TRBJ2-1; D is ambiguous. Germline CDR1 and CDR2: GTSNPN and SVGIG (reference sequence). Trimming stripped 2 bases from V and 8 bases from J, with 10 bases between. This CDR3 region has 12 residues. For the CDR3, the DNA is TGTGCCTGGAGTCGTCCCGGGTATGAGCAGTTCTTC. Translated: CAWSRPGYEQFF.

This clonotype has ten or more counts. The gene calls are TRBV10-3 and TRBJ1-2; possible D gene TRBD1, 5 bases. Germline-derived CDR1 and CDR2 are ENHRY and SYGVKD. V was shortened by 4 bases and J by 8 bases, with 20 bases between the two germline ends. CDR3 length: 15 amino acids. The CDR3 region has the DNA TGTGCCATCAGTGCCTTTGAGCAGGGTGAATGGGGCTACACCTTC. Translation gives CAISAFEQGEWGYTF.

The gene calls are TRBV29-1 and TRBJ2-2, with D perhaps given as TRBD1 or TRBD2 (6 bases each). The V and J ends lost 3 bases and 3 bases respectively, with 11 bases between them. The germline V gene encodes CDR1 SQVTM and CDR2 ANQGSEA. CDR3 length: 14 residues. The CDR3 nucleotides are TGCAGCGTTGACGGGGGCTTTGACACCGGGGAGCTGTTTTTT. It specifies CSVDGGFDTGELFF.

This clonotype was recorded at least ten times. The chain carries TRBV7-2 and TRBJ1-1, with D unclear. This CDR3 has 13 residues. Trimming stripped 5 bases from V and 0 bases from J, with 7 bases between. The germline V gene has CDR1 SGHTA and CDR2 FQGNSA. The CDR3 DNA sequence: TGTGCCAGCAGCGCCACTATGAACACTGAAGCTTTCTTT. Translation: CASSATMNTEAFF.

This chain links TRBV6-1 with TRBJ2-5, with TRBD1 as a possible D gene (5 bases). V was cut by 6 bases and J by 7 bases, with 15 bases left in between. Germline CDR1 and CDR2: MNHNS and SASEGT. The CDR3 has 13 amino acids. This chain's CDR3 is CASRQDRRGTQYF. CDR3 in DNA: TGTGCCAGCAGACAGGACCGAAGGGGGACCCAGTACTTC.

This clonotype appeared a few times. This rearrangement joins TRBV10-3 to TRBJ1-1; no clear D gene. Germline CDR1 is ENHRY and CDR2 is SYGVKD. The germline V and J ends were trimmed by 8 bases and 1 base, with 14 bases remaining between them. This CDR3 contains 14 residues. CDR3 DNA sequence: TGTGCCATCCGCCAATCCGGGTCGAACACTGAAGCTTTCTTT. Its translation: CAIRQSGSNTEAFF.

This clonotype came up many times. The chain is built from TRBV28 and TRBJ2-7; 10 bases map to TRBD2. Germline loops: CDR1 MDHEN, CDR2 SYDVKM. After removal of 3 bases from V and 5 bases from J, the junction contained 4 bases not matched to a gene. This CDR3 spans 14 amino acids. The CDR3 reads CASSLTGTSDEQYF. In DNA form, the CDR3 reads TGTGCCAGCAGTTTGACCGGGACTAGCGACGAGCAGTACTTC.

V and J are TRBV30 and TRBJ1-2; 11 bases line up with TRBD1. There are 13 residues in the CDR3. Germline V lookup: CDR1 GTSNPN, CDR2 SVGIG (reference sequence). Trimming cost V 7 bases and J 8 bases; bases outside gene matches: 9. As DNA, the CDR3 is TGTGCCTCCTTGGGACAGGGGGTCCAAGGCTACACCTTC. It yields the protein CASLGQGVQGYTF. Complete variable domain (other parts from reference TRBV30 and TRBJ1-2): SQTIHQWPATLVQPVGSPLSLECTVEGTSNPNLYWYRQAAGRGLQLLFYSVGIGQISSEVPQNLSASRPQDRQFILSSKKLLLSDSGFYLCASLGQGVQGYTFGSGTRLTVV.

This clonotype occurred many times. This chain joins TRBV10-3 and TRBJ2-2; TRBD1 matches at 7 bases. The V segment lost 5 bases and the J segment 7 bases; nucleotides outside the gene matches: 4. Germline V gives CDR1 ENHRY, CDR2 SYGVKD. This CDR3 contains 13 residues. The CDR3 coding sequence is TGTGCCATCAGTCGGACAGGAGGCGGGGAGCTGTTTTTT. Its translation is CAISRTGGGELFF.

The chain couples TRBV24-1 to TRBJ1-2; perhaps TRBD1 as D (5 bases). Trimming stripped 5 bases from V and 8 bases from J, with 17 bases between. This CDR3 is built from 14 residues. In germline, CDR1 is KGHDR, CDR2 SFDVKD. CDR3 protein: CATSAGGDPMGYTF. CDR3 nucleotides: TGTGCCACCAGTGCGGGGGGAGATCCCATGGGCTACACCTTC.

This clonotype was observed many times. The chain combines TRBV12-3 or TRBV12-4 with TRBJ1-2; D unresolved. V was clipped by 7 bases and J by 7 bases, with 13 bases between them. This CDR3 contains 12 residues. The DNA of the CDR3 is TGTGCCAGCAAAACAGACCGCCCTGGCTACACCTTC. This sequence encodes CASKTDRPGYTF.

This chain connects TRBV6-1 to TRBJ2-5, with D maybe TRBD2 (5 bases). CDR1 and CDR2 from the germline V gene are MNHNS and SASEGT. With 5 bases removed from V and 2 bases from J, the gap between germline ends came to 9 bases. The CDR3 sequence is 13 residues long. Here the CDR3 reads CASSHSVQETQYF. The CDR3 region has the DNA TGTGCCAGCAGTCATAGCGTACAAGAGACCCAGTACTTC.

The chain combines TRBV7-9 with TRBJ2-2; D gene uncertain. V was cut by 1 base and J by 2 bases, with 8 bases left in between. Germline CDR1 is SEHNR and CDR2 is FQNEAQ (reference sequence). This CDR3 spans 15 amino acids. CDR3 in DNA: TGTGCCAGCAGCTTAGGGTCCCTTAACACCGGGGAGCTGTTTTTT. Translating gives CASSLGSLNTGELFF.

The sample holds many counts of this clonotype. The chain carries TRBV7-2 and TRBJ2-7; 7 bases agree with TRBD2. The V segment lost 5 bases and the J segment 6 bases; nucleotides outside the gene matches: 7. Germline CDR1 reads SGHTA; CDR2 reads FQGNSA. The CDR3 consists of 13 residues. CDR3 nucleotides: TGTGCCAGCAGCCCAGTGGGGGGGGGCGAGCAGTACTTC. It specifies CASSPVGGGEQYF. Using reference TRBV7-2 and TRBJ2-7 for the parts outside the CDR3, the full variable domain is GAGVSQSPSNKVTEKGKDVELRCDPISGHTALYWYRQSLGQGLEFLIYFQGNSAPDKSGLPSDRFSAERTGGSVSTLTIQRTQQEDSAVYLCASSPVGGGEQYFGPGTRLTVT.

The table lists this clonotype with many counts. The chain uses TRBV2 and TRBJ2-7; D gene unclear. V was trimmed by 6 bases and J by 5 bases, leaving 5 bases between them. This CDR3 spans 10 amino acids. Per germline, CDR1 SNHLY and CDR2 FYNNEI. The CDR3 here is CASSDHEQYF. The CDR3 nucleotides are TGTGCCAGCAGCGACCACGAGCAGTACTTC.